A single sample gave rise to the 29 T cell receptor beta chains below, sequenced in a study of T cell responses to AZD1222 COVID-19 vaccine. Generated by immunoSEQ multiplex PCR, the TCRdb table keeps only in-frame clones and is missing some. Of tens of thousands of clones in the sample, 75% to 90% are singletons; the top ten hold over 1.3%. The sample here was peripheral blood, taken 28 days after the second AZD1222 dose. The receptors were sampled from an adult who received the AZD1222 COVID-19 vaccine.

V gene TRBV14 combines with J gene TRBJ1-6; no firm D call. Looked up from germline, CDR1 is SGHDN and CDR2 is FVKESK. Trimming removed 5 bases at V and 9 bases at J, with 20 bases between. This CDR3 is 16 amino acids long. CDR3 DNA sequence: TGTGCCAGCAGCGAGGCTTGGGCCCAGGCCCGTTCACCCCTCCACTTT. It codes for CASSEAWAQARSPLHF.

The chain carries TRBV3-1 (or the pseudogene TRBV3-2) and TRBJ1-5, with 8 nucleotides matching TRBD1. Germline V gives CDR1 LGHDT, CDR2 YNNKEL (reference sequence). J gave up 0 bases and V 1 base, and 5 bases lay outside the gene matches. The CDR3 consists of 17 residues. The CDR3: CASSQGQGTSSNQPQHF. CDR3 sequence (DNA): TGTGCCAGCAGCCAAGGACAGGGGACTAGTAGCAATCAGCCCCAGCATTTT.

V is TRBV9 and J is TRBJ2-7; possible D gene TRBD1, 7 bases. CDR1 and CDR2 (germline): SGDLS, YYNGEE. Trimming left V 0 bases short and J 4 bases short, with 14 bases between. This CDR3 region has 15 residues. For the CDR3, the DNA is TGTGCCAGCAGCGTAGGAGGAGGGGGCGGGTACGAGCAGTACTTC. The encoded protein is CASSVGGGGGYEQYF.

The V gene is TRBV5-6, the J gene TRBJ1-1; 9 bases are shared with TRBD1. The length of the CDR3 is 14 residues. V lost 4 bases to trimming and J lost 4 bases; unmatched junction nucleotides: 5. Germline V gene lookup returns CDR1 SGHDT and CDR2 YYEEEE. The chain's CDR3 is CASSKGQGTTEAFF. CDR3 sequence (DNA): TGTGCCAGCAGCAAGGGACAGGGAACCACTGAAGCTTTCTTT.

The V and J genes are TRBV12-3 or TRBV12-4 and TRBJ1-3, with TRBD1 identical over 7 bases. The CDR3 covers 13 residues. The trim removed 5 bases at V and 8 bases at J, leaving 6 bases unmatched. The CDR3 loop is CASSKGQRDTIYF. The CDR3 DNA sequence: TGTGCCAGCAGTAAGGGACAGCGGGACACCATATATTTT.

The chain is built from TRBV2 and TRBJ1-4; 12 bases map to TRBD1. V lost 7 bases, J lost 8 bases, and 17 bases stayed unmatched. CDR3 length: 18 amino acids. Germline assignment: CDR1 SNHLY and CDR2 FYNNEI. The DNA for the CDR3 is TGTGCCAGCAATGTCGAACCGGGACAGGGGGCTTTGGGCGAAAAACTGTTTTTT. Translated: CASNVEPGQGALGEKLFF. The whole variable domain, filled in from reference TRBV2 and TRBJ1-4, reads EPEVTQTPSHQVTQMGQEVILRCVPISNHLYFYWYRQILGQKVEFLVSFYNNEISEKSEIFDDQFSVERPDGSNFTLKIRSTKLEDSAMYFCASNVEPGQGALGEKLFFGSGTQLSVL.

The chain recombines TRBV28 with TRBJ1-2; TRBD1 matches at 10 bases. Germline V CDR1 and CDR2: MDHEN, SYDVKM. The V gene end was trimmed by 6 bases and the J gene end by 6 bases; junction bases not matched to a gene: 4. The CDR3 consists of 13 residues. The CDR3 loop reads CASSYGQGDGYTF. DNA of the CDR3: TGTGCCAGCAGCTACGGACAGGGGGATGGCTACACCTTC.

The chain employs TRBV18 and TRBJ2-7, with TRBD2 identical over 13 bases. The V gene end was trimmed by 0 bases and the J gene end by 2 bases; junction bases not matched to a gene: 1. The germline gives CDR1 KGHSH, CDR2 LQKENI. The CDR3 contains 16 residues. CDR3 nucleotides: TGTGCCAGCTCACCACCAACTAGCGGGGGGGCCTACGAGCAGTACTTC. Encoded protein: CASSPPTSGGAYEQYF.

The chain couples TRBV9 to TRBJ2-1, with D possibly TRBD2 on 5 matching bases. The CDR3 is 15 residues long. Trimming pared 0 bases from V and 4 bases from J, leaving 11 bases between. Per the germline V gene, CDR1 is SGDLS and CDR2 is YYNGEE. The CDR3 spells CASSVGAGGYNEQFF. The CDR3 DNA reads TGTGCCAGCAGCGTAGGGGCGGGCGGGTACAATGAGCAGTTCTTC.

This chain joins TRBV7-9 and TRBJ1-1; 8 bases map to TRBD1. CDR3 length: 14 amino acids. J lost 8 bases, V lost 2 bases, and 7 bases had no gene match. Germline lookup yields CDR1 SEHNR and CDR2 FQNEAQ (reference sequence). The CDR3 here is CASSLPGQAAEAFF. The CDR3 coding sequence is TGTGCCAGCAGCTTACCGGGACAGGCTGCAGAAGCTTTCTTT. Full variable domain (remainder filled in from reference TRBV7-9 and TRBJ1-1): DTGVSQNPRHKITKRGQNVTFRCDPISEHNRLYWYRQTLGQGPEFLTYFQNEAQLEKSRLLSDRFSAERPKGSFSTLEIQRTEQGDSAMYLCASSLPGQAAEAFFGQGTRLTVV.

This chain joins TRBV4-2 and TRBJ1-3, with 7 bases identical to TRBD1. The J segment lost 2 bases and the V segment lost 1 base, leaving 2 bases of the junction unmatched. Germline V gives CDR1 LGHNA, CDR2 YNFKEQ. The CDR3 contains 15 residues. The CDR3: CASSQGQGAGNTIYF. DNA for the CDR3: TGTGCCAGCAGCCAAGGACAGGGAGCTGGAAACACCATATATTTT.

The chain recombines TRBV15 with TRBJ1-5, with 7 bases identical to TRBD1. CDR3 length: 15 residues. Per germline, CDR1 LNHNV and CDR2 YYDKDF (reference sequence). V lost 0 bases and J lost 5; bases outside the gene matches: 4. CDR3 loop: CATSRDWDSYQPQHF. The CDR3 coding sequence is TGTGCCACCAGCAGAGATTGGGACAGTTATCAGCCCCAGCATTTT.

The rearrangement uses TRBV6-5 and TRBJ2-7; the D gene is possibly TRBD2 (7 bases). This CDR3 is built from 14 residues. Trimming shortened V by 10 bases and J by 0 bases, and 16 bases separated the two germline ends. The V gene's germline CDR1 is MNHEY and CDR2 SVGAGI. CDR3 coding DNA: TGTGCCATAGAGGGGGGGGACGCCTCCTACGAGCAGTACTTC. This gives the protein CAIEGGDASYEQYF.

The V gene is TRBV6-5, the J gene TRBJ1-3; D unclear. With 6 bases removed from V and 3 bases from J, the gap between germline ends came to 9 bases. Germline V gene data show CDR1 as MNHEY and CDR2 as SVGAGI. The CDR3 has 13 residues. In nucleotides, the CDR3 is TGTGCCAGCAGGAAGGACGGTGGAAACACCATATATTTT. It codes for CASRKDGGNTIYF.

The chain joins TRBV30 to TRBJ1-6, with 8 nucleotides matching TRBD1. The J segment lost 10 bases and the V segment lost 2 bases, leaving 7 bases of the junction unmatched. The CDR3 loop spans 14 amino acids. The germline gives CDR1 GTSNPN, CDR2 SVGIG (reference sequence). CDR3 residues: CAWSPRQGWSPLHF. DNA for the CDR3: TGTGCCTGGAGTCCGCGACAGGGGTGGTCACCCCTCCACTTT.

CDR3 amino acids: CASSRLGQGLNEKLFF. As DNA, the CDR3 is TGTGCCAGCAGCCGCTTAGGACAGGGACTTAATGAAAAACTGTTTTTT. The chain combines TRBV3-1 (or the pseudogene TRBV3-2) with TRBJ1-4, with TRBD1 matching 8 bases. The CDR3 covers 16 residues. The V gene end was trimmed by 4 bases and the J gene end by 4 bases; junction bases not matched to a gene: 8. Germline CDR1 and CDR2: LGHDT and YNNKEL (reference sequence).

The chain carries TRBV5-5 and TRBJ2-7; D may correspond to TRBD1 or TRBD2 (6 bases each). CDR1 and CDR2 (germline): SGHKS, YYEKEE (reference sequence). Trimming took off 1 base at V and 3 bases at J, with 17 bases between the two ends. The CDR3 consists of 16 residues. The CDR3 loop is CASSLSGADTFYEQYF. CDR3 nucleotides: TGTGCCAGCAGCTTGTCGGGGGCGGATACTTTCTACGAGCAGTACTTC.

The rearrangement links TRBV5-4 to TRBJ1-1; D unclear. The CDR3 sequence is 12 residues long. The germline gives CDR1 SGHNT, CDR2 YYREEE (reference sequence). V lost 2 bases and J 5 bases, leaving 7 bases between the germline ends. Here the CDR3 DNA reads TGTGCCAGCAGCTTTGGCGGAACTGAAGCTTTCTTT. As protein: CASSFGGTEAFF.

The chain combines TRBV11-2 with TRBJ2-5; 15 positions agree with TRBD2. CDR3 length equals 17 residues. Per germline, CDR1 SGHAT and CDR2 FQNNGV. The junction had 9 bases not matched to a gene; V was cut back by 5 bases and J by 5 bases. The CDR3 region has the DNA TGTGCCAGCAGCCCCCCGGGACTAGCGGGGGGCGGGGAGACCCAGTACTTC. This encodes CASSPPGLAGGGETQYF.

The rearrangement joins TRBV3-1 (or the pseudogene TRBV3-2) to TRBJ2-1, with 7 bases fitting TRBD1. There are 16 residues in the CDR3. Germline trimming cut 0 bases from V and 8 bases from J; bases unmatched to any gene: 10. The germline V gene has CDR1 LGHDT and CDR2 YNNKEL (reference sequence). In nucleotides, the CDR3 is TGTGCCAGCAGCCAAGATGAAACAGTACAGGGGCATGAGCAGTTCTTC. Translation gives CASSQDETVQGHEQFF.

The CDR3 loop reads CASSLVPGANEKLFF. In DNA form, the CDR3 reads TGCGCCAGCAGCTTGGTCCCAGGGGCTAATGAAAAACTGTTTTTT. The J gene is TRBJ1-4, the V gene TRBV5-1; D is possibly TRBD1 (6 bases). This CDR3 comprises 15 residues. Germline CDR1 is SGHRS and CDR2 is YFSETQ. Deletions cut 0 bases from V and 3 bases from J, with 9 bases between.

The chain joins TRBV2 to TRBJ2-3; TRBD1 agrees at 11 bases. Germline trimming cut 5 bases from V and 3 bases from J; bases unmatched to any gene: 7. Germline V gene data show CDR1 as SNHLY and CDR2 as FYNNEI. CDR3 size: 16 residues. DNA for the CDR3: TGTGCCAGCAGTTTCCGGGACAGGGGGTTTACAGATACGCAGTATTTT. Its translation is CASSFRDRGFTDTQYF. The full variable domain, rest sourced from reference TRBV2 and TRBJ2-3, is EPEVTQTPSHQVTQMGQEVILRCVPISNHLYFYWYRQILGQKVEFLVSFYNNEISEKSEIFDDQFSVERPDGSNFTLKIRSTKLEDSAMYFCASSFRDRGFTDTQYFGPGTRLTVL.

This clone was observed a single time. The chain links TRBV6-5 to TRBJ2-1; D may be TRBD1 or TRBD2 (5 bases each). CDR1 is MNHEY, CDR2 SVGAGI, per germline. V lost 4 bases and J lost 7, with 11 bases in between. The CDR3 has 13 residues. This CDR3 is CASSWGIGNEQFF. CDR3 in DNA: TGTGCCAGCAGTTGGGGGATTGGGAATGAGCAGTTCTTC.

This clone has only one observation. The genes are TRBV6-6 and TRBJ2-7; D gene uncertain. Germline CDR1 reads MNHNY; CDR2 reads SVGAGI (reference sequence). The CDR3 runs to 15 residues. Between the trimmed V and J ends, which lost 4 bases and 0 bases, there was a span of 13 bases. The CDR3 DNA reads TGTGCCAGCAGTTTTCCTAAGGACCGCTCCTACGAGCAGTACTTC. This sequence encodes CASSFPKDRSYEQYF.

V is TRBV5-4 and J is TRBJ2-3, with 8 bases identical to TRBD1. The V segment lost 4 bases and the J segment 2 bases; nucleotides outside the gene matches: 9. This CDR3 spans 16 amino acids. From germline, CDR1 is SGHNT and CDR2 YYREEE (reference sequence). The CDR3 bases are TGTGCCAGCAGCCTCTCAGGGGGCCGTTTCACAGATACGCAGTATTTT. This gives the protein CASSLSGGRFTDTQYF.

The chain uses TRBV6-6 and TRBJ1-2; perhaps TRBD1 as D (5 bases). The CDR3 contains 14 residues. Germline lookup yields CDR1 MNHNY and CDR2 SVGAGI (reference sequence). Trimming cost V 2 bases and J 5 bases, with 12 bases left between them. Written as DNA, the CDR3 is TGTGCCAGCAGTTACATGGGACCGCGGTATGGCTACACCTTC. Encoded protein: CASSYMGPRYGYTF.

The chain recombines TRBV7-2 with TRBJ2-1; 9 bases map to TRBD2. The V segment lost 1 base and the J segment 0 bases; nucleotides outside the gene matches: 7. The CDR3 runs 18 residues. Germline-derived CDR1 and CDR2 are SGHTA and FQGNSA. The CDR3 is CASSLVPAGGSSYNEQFF. CDR3 DNA sequence: TGTGCCAGCAGCTTAGTCCCAGCGGGGGGAAGCTCCTACAATGAGCAGTTCTTC. Full variable domain (rest looked up from reference TRBV7-2 and TRBJ2-1): GAGVSQSPSNKVTEKGKDVELRCDPISGHTALYWYRQSLGQGLEFLIYFQGNSAPDKSGLPSDRFSAERTGGSVSTLTIQRTQQEDSAVYLCASSLVPAGGSSYNEQFFGPGTRLTVL.

This rearrangement joins TRBV7-2 to TRBJ1-4; no definite D call. The germline V gene has CDR1 SGHTA and CDR2 FQGNSA. Trimming stripped 1 base from V and 3 bases from J, with 6 bases between. This CDR3 spans 14 amino acids. CDR3 residues: CASSLGVANEKLFF. As DNA, the CDR3 is TGTGCCAGCAGCTTAGGAGTAGCTAATGAAAAACTGTTTTTT.

V and J are TRBV18 and TRBJ1-1; 7 bases fit TRBD1. The ends lost 3 bases at V and 2 bases at J; junction bases unmatched: 27. CDR1 and CDR2 from the germline V gene are KGHSH and LQKENI. This CDR3 has 22 residues. The CDR3 here is CASSPAVEGALFEARANTEAFF. In DNA form, the CDR3 reads TGTGCCAGCTCACCCGCCGTGGAGGGGGCGCTTTTCGAGGCTCGAGCAAACACTGAAGCTTTCTTT.